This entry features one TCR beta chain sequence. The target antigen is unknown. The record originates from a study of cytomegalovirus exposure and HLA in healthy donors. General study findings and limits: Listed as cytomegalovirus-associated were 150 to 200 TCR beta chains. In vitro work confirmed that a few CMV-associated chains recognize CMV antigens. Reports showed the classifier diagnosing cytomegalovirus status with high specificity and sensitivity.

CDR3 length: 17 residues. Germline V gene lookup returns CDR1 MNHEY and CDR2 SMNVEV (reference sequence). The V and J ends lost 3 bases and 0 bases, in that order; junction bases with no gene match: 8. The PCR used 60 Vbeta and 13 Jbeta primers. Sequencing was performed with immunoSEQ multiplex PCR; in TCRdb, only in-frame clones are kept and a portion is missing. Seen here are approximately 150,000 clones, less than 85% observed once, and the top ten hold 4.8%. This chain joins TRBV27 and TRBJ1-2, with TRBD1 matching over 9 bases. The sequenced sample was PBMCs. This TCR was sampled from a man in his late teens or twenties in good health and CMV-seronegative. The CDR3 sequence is CASSFEGQGRANYGYTF. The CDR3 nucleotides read TGTGCCAGCAGTTTTGAGGGACAGGGTCGAGCTAACTATGGCTACACCTTC.